This T cell receptor (beta chain) originates from a study of CD8+ T cells in alopecia areata. Turning to the study itself: Treated patients swallowed 5 to 10 mg of oral tofacitinib twice daily.

J lost 0 bases, V lost 2 bases, and 7 bases had no gene match. Germline-derived CDR1 and CDR2 are SGHRS and YFSETQ. The CDR3 covers 19 residues. The study's findings and limits: There were many expanded lesional clones persisting in scalp and blood during tofacitinib. Administration of tofacitinib significantly diminished scalp clonality and expanded CD8+ clones within the top 100.

Treatment noted: oral pan-JAK inhibitor, 5-10 mg twice daily. Regarding this clone: Its specificity is unknown.

In each case, RNA was isolated and then reverse transcribed into cDNA as the sequencing template. TCRdb's copy holds only in-frame clones and misses some; the assay was immunoSEQ multiplex PCR. Here the sample spans a few hundred thousand clones, 50% to 70% being singletons. The rearrangement uses TRBV5-1 and TRBJ2-1; 14 bases match TRBD2. The receptor comes from a human donor with alopecia areata. The sequences come from CD4+ T cells sorted from blood, collected at week 4, from a patient treated with tofacitinib. CDR3 sequence (DNA): TGCGCCAGCAGCTTCCGGACTAGCGGGGGGTTTAGCTCCTACAATGAGCAGTTCTTC. It codes for CASSFRTSGGFSSYNEQFF.